This T cell receptor (beta chain) is from a study of metastatic and nonmetastatic thyroid tumors (dated by TCRdb to the early 2020s). Background on the whole study: Repertoires were compared across peripheral blood and tumor or nodule tissue samples from malignant and benign thyroid patients. The paper's findings and limits, for the study overall: In both blood and tumor samples, malignant tumors were reported to have significantly higher TCR beta diversity than benign nodules.

Libraries were constructed by PCR. The listed sequencing device is Illumina HiSeq 4000. The TCR beta-chain CDR3 region of each patient was profiled by high-throughput sequencing. On the authors' methods: CDR3 differences across clinicopathological groups were used to build a classifier for discriminating distant-metastatic papillary thyroid cancer patients. The Shannon index was used to measure repertoire diversity, and the Morisita-Horn index was used to measure how similar tumor and blood repertoires were. Using fastp trimming at Q25 and MiXCR clonotype assembly, TCRdb reanalyzed the public sequencing data and kept in-frame beta chains. Here the V and J calls rest on TCRdb's processing, not on the authors' analysis. The sample has some 52,000 clones on record, approximately 15% of them singletons. The ten largest clonotypes hold almost 3% of the sample. None of the patients had been given any treatment before thyroid surgery. Patient clinical samples collected from 2012 to 2018 were retrospectively analysed using T-cell receptor beta sequencing.

This clone is deemed medium-sized (0.01 to 0.1%). Its antigen has not been determined. There are no base qualities to consult, and no much larger clone falls within one base. V and J are truncated by 0 bases and 0 bases respectively, leaving an intervening sequence of 12 bases. The CDR3, from cysteine to phenylalanine, totals 16 residues. The CDR3 DNA has 48 bases and is translated from base 1. CDR1 and CDR2 (MNHEY, SVGAGI) derive from the germline V gene. Input material: blood. The TCR comes from a female donor with papillary thyroid cancer or a benign thyroid nodule (not recorded which). Some clones in this sample may be carry-over from other donors' samples. The sequence links TRBV6-5 to TRBJ2-7, with no confident D gene call. The CDR3 is CASSYSAGSNSYEQYF. The DNA sequence is given as TGTGCCAGCAGTTACTCAGCAGGTTCGAACTCCTACGAGCAGTACTTC.